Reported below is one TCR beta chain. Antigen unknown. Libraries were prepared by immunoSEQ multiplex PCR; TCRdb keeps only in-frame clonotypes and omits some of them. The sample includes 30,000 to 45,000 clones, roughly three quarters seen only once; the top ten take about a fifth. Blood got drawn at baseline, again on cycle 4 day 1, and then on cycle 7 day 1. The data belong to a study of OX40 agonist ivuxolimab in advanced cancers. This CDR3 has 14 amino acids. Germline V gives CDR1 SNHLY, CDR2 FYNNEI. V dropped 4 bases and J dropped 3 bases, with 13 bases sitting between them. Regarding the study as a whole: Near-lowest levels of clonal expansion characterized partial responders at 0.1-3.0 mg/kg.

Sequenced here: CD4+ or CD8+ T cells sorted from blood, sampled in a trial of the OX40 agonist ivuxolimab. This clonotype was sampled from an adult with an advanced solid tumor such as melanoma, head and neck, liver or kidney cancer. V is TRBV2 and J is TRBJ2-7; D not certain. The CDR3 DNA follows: TGTGCCAGCAGTGGGACCGTCCCAGGCTACGAGCAGTACTTC. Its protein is CASSGTVPGYEQYF.